This T cell receptor (beta chain) was identified in a study of blood T cell repertoires in COVID-19. In the study overall: Acute and convalescent COVID-19 samples came from the United States, Italy and Spain. In each case, the material was cDNA or gDNA derived from T cells, B-cell-depleted T cells, or PBMCs.

Per the original methods: Amplification from reference gene primers served as the basis for estimated nucleated cell counts. Using immunoSEQ multiplex PCR, the repertoire was profiled, and TCRdb retains in-frame clones only, with some absent. That table furnishes V, J and clone size, whereas the DNA furnished D and trimming. This table holds under 200,000 clones, around nine tenths found once. Germline V gene lookup returns CDR1 GTSNPN and CDR2 SVGIG (reference sequence). Germline trimming cut 3 bases from V and 9 bases from J; bases unmatched to any gene: 8. The CDR3 loop spans 14 amino acids. The rearrangement links TRBV30 to TRBJ1-6; 7 bases map to TRBD1. What was sequenced was PBMCs or T cells enriched from blood (not recorded which). This sequence originates from a woman aged 50 to 60 who had recovered from COVID-19. The CDR3 region has the DNA TGTGCCTGGAGCACGACAGGGACCCTTTCACCCCTCCACTTT. It yields the protein CAWSTTGTLSPLHF.